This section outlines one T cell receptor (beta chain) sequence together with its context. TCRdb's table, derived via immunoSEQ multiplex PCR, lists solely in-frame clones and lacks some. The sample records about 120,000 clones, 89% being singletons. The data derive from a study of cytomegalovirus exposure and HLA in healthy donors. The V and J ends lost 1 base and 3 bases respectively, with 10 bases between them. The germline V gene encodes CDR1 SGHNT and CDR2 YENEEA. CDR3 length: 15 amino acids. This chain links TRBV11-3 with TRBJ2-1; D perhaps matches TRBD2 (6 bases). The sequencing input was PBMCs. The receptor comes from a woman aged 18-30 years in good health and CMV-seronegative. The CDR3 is CASSLGSSGYNEQFF. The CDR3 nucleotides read TGTGCCAGCAGCTTAGGTAGTAGCGGCTACAATGAGCAGTTCTTC.